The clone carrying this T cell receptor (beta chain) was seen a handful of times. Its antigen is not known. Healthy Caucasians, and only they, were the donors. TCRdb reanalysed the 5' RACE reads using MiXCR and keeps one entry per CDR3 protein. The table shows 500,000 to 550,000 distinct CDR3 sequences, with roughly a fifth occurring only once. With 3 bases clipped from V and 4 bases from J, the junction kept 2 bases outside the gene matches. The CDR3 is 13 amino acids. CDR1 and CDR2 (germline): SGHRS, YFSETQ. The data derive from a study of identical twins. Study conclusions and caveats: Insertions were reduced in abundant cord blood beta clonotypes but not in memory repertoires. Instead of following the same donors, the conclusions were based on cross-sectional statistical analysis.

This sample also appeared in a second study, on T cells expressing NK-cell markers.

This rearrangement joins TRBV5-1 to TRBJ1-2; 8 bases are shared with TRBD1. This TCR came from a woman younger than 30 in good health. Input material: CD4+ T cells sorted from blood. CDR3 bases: TGCGCCAGCAGCTCAGGGGGCAGCTATGGCTACACCTTC. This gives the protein CASSSGGSYGYTF.